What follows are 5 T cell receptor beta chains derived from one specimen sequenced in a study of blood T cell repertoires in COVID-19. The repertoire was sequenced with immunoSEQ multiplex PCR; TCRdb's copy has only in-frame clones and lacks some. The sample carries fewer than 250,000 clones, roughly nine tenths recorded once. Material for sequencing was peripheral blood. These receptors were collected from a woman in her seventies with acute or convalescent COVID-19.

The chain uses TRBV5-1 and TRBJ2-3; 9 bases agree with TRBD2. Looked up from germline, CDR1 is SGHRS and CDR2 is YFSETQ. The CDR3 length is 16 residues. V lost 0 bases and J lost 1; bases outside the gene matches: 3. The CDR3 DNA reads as TGCGCCAGCAGCTTGGGTTGGACTAGCGGCACAGATACGCAGTATTTT. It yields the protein CASSLGWTSGTDTQYF.

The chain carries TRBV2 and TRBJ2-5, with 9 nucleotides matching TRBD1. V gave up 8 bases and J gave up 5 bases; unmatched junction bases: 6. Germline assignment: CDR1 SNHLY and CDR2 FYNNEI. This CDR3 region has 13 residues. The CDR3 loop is CASHRDRDETQYF. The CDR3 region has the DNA TGTGCCAGCCACCGGGACAGGGATGAGACCCAGTACTTC.

The CDR3 coding sequence is TGTGCCAGCCGCCGGGACAGCTACACCGGGGAGCTGTTTTTT. As protein: CASRRDSYTGELFF. The chain carries TRBV2 and TRBJ2-2; the match to TRBD1 covers 7 bases. The ends lost 8 bases at V and 3 bases at J; junction bases unmatched: 6. The CDR3 spans 14 residues. CDR1 and CDR2 from the germline V gene are SNHLY and FYNNEI.

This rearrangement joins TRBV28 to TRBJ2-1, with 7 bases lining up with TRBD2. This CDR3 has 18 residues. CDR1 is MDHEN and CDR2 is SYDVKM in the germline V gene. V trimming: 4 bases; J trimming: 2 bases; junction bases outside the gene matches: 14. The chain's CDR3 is CASSSPQLGAGTYNEQFF. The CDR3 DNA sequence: TGTGCCAGCAGTTCCCCCCAACTAGGAGCGGGGACCTACAATGAGCAGTTCTTC.

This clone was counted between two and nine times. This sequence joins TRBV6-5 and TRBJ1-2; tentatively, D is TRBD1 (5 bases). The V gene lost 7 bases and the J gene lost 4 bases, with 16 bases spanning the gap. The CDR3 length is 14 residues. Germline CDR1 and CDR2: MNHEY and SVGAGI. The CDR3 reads CASTQGQGSYGYTF. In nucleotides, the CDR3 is TGTGCCAGCACCCAAGGCCAGGGCAGCTATGGCTACACCTTC.